These 8 T cell receptor beta chains were sequenced from one sample in a study of blood T cell repertoires in COVID-19. Clones were read by immunoSEQ multiplex PCR, and TCRdb kept only the in-frame ones, dropping some. The table has about 230,000 clones, 65% to 90% seen once. Material for sequencing was peripheral blood. Receptors were obtained from a man aged 50 to 59 with COVID-19, enrolled during active disease.

The genes are TRBV7-2 and TRBJ1-3, with 9 bases identical to TRBD1. Unmatched junction bases numbered 1, after V lost 8 bases and J lost 2 bases. There are 13 residues in the CDR3. Germline CDR1 is SGHTA and CDR2 is FQGNSA. As DNA, the CDR3 is TGTGCCAGCGACAGGGGGGCTGGAAACACCATATATTTT. Translation gives CASDRGAGNTIYF.

V is TRBV10-2 and J is TRBJ2-3, with 13 bases that match TRBD2. V shed 6 bases, J shed 5 bases, and the junction held 5 bases outside the gene matches. CDR3 length: 15 amino acids. Germline CDR1 WSHSY, CDR2 SAAADI. CDR3 loop: CASRRLAGGGDTQYF. CDR3 DNA: TGCGCCAGCAGGAGACTAGCGGGAGGTGGAGATACGCAGTATTTT.

The V gene is TRBV3-1 (or the pseudogene TRBV3-2), the J gene TRBJ2-1, with 10 bases aligning to TRBD2. CDR1 and CDR2 from the germline V gene are LGHDT and YNNKEL (reference sequence). The CDR3 sequence is 14 residues long. Trimming at V came to 0 bases and at J to 9 bases, leaving 2 bases not matched to a gene. CDR3 sequence: CASSQEGLATEQFF. The DNA for the CDR3 is TGTGCCAGCAGCCAAGAGGGACTAGCGACTGAGCAGTTCTTC.

This clone was detected only a few times. V is TRBV7-9 and J is TRBJ1-2, with 10 bases lining up with TRBD1. Trimming removed 6 bases from V and 3 bases from J; junction bases left unmatched: 10. The CDR3 has 16 amino acids. The germline V gene encodes CDR1 SEHNR and CDR2 FQNEAQ (reference sequence). The CDR3 DNA follows: TGTGCCAGCAGAAAACCGGGACAGGGGACCGACTATGGCTACACCTTC. Translating it yields CASRKPGQGTDYGYTF.

V gene TRBV5-4 combines with J gene TRBJ2-7, with 7 positions matching TRBD2. This CDR3 spans 13 amino acids. V was pared by 0 bases and J by 3 bases, with 0 bases of the junction left unmatched. Germline-derived CDR1 and CDR2 are SGHNT and YYREEE (reference sequence). CDR3 sequence reads: CASSLERDYEQYF. The CDR3 coding sequence is TGTGCCAGCAGCTTGGAGCGGGACTACGAGCAGTACTTC.

In its sample, this clone was seen once. The V and J genes are TRBV7-9 and TRBJ2-7; 9 nucleotides align to TRBD1. The germline CDR1 and CDR2 sequences are SEHNR and FQNEAQ (reference sequence). Unmatched junction bases numbered 8, after V lost 5 bases and J lost 3 bases. CDR3 length equals 15 residues. The CDR3 is CASSPGQGILYEQYF. CDR3 in DNA: TGTGCCAGCAGCCCGGGACAGGGAATCCTCTACGAGCAGTACTTC.

This clone showed up just once. The chain is built from TRBV5-1 and TRBJ2-2, with 9 bases identical to TRBD1. The CDR3 is 15 amino acids. V trimming: 4 bases; J trimming: 7 bases; junction bases outside the gene matches: 8. CDR1 is SGHRS, CDR2 YFSETQ, per germline. The CDR3 sequence is CASSPGQGGGGELFF. In DNA, the CDR3 is TGCGCCAGCAGCCCGGGACAGGGTGGTGGCGGGGAGCTGTTTTTT.

The gene calls are TRBV12-3 or TRBV12-4 and TRBJ2-7, with D hard to call. The CDR3 runs to 13 residues. V lost 3 bases and J lost 0, with 6 bases in between. CDR3 DNA: TGTGCCAGCAGTTTTTTCAGCTCCTACGAGCAGTACTTC. It codes for CASSFFSSYEQYF.